The clone carrying this T cell receptor (beta chain) was detected a few times. The antigen remains unidentified. This sample is drawn from a study of identical twins. Study observations and caveats: Invariant cells of the MAIT and iNKT types might have partly distorted the zero-insertion analyses. Where beta out-of-frame sequences were concerned, excess twin sharing was weaker. Insertions were fewer in abundant cord blood beta clonotypes, whereas memory repertoires showed none of this pattern.

After template switching added a universal primer site, the resulting cDNA carried unique molecular identifiers. Each CDR3 protein is one row after TCRdb ran MiXCR on the 5' RACE reads. The top ten hold around 0.57% of the sample, which has 500,000 or so distinct CDR3 sequences, 12% to 15% seen once. This CDR3 region has 16 residues. Per the germline V gene, CDR1 is DFQATT and CDR2 is SNEGSKA (reference sequence). V gave up 6 bases and J gave up 0 bases; unmatched junction bases: 8. A further study also used this sample, focusing on yellow fever vaccine responses in identical twins.

The TCR comes from a woman in her late teens or twenties in good health. The sequenced sample consisted of CD4+ T cells sorted from blood. The chain is built from TRBV20-1 and TRBJ2-3, with 11 positions matching TRBD2. In nucleotides, the CDR3 is TGCAGTGCGGGGCTAGCGGGAGGAACTAGCACAGATACGCAGTATTTT. It specifies CSAGLAGGTSTDTQYF.